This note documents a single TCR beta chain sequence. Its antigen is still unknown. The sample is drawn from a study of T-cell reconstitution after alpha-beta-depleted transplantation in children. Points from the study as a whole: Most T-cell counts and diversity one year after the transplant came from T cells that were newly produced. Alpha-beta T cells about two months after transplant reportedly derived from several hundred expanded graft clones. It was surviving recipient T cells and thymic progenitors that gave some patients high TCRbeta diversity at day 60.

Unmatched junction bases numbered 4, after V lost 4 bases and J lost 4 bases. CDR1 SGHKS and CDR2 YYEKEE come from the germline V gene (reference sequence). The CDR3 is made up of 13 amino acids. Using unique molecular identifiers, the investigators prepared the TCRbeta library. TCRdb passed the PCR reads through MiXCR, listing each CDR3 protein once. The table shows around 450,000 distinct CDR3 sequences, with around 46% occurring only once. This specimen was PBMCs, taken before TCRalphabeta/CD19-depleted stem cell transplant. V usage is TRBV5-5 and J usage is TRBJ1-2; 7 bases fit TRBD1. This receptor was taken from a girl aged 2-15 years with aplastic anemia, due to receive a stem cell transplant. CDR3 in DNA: TGTGCCAGCAGCCCCGGACAGGTCTATGGCTACACCTTC. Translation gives CASSPGQVYGYTF.